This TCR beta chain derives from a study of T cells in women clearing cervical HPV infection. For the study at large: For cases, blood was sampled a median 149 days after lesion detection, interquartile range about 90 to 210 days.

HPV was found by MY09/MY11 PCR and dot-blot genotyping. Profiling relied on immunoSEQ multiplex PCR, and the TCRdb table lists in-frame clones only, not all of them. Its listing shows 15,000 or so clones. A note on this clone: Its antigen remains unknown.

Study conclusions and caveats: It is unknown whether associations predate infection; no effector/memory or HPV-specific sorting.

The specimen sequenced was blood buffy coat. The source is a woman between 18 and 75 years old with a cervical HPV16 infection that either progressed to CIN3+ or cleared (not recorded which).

This chain's CDR3 is CARSPGVNSPLHF. CDR3 bases read: TGTGCCAGAAGCCCAGGGGTCAATTCACCC. This chain connects TRBV5-3 to TRBJ1-6, with a possible D match to TRBD1 (6 bases). The sequenced fragment ends 3 residues before the CDR3 boundary, so the rest is inferred from the germline J gene. TRBV5-3 is an ORF, with its function uncertain. CDR3 size: 13 residues. The V end lost 4 bases, the J end lost 7 bases, and 9 bases lay between the germline ends.